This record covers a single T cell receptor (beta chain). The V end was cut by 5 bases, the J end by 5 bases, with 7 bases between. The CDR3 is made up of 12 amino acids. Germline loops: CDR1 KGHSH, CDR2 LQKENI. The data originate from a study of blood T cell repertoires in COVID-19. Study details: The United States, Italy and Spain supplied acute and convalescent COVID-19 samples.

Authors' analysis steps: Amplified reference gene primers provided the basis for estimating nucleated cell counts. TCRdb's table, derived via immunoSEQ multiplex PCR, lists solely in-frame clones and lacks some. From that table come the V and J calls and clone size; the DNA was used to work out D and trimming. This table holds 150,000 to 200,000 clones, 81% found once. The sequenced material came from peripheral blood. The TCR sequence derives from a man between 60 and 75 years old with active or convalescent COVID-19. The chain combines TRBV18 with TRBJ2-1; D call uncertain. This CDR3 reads CASSAVNNEQFF. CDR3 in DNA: TGTGCCAGCTCAGCGGTGAACAATGAGCAGTTCTTC. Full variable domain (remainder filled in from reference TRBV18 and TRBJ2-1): NAGVMQNPRHLVRRRGQEARLRCSPMKGHSHVYWYRQLPEEGLKFMVYLQKENIIDESGMPKERFSAEFPKEGPSILRIQQVVRGDSAAYFCASSAVNNEQFFGPGTRLTVL.